Below, 9 T cell receptor beta chains from the same sample are listed, as sequenced in a study of blood T cell repertoires in COVID-19. The protocol was immunoSEQ multiplex PCR, while the TCRdb copy is restricted to in-frame clones and leaves out a portion. Among 150,000 to 200,000 clones listed, more than 60% were seen once. The sequenced material came from peripheral blood. The source is a man between 65 and 80 years old with acute or convalescent COVID-19.

CDR3 sequence reads: CASSQTRGVWLEQYF. DNA for the CDR3: TGCGCCAGCAGCCAGACACGGGGGGTGTGGCTCGAGCAGTACTTC. The chain couples TRBV4-3 to TRBJ2-7; the match to TRBD2 covers 7 bases. The germline V gene encodes CDR1 LGHNA and CDR2 YSLEER. The length of the CDR3 is 15 residues. Trimming cost V 3 bases and J 6 bases; bases outside gene matches: 11.

The V and J genes are TRBV6-6 and TRBJ2-1, with 10 bases lining up with TRBD2. CDR1 and CDR2 (germline): MNHNY, SVGAGI (reference sequence). J lost 4 bases, V lost 6 bases, and 6 bases had no gene match. CDR3 length: 15 residues. CDR3 sequence (DNA): TGTGCCAGCAGACAACGGACTAGCGGATACAATGAGCAGTTCTTC. This encodes CASRQRTSGYNEQFF.

The V gene is TRBV21-1, the J gene TRBJ2-7; TRBD2, the table's D call, lacks a check against the DNA. TRBV21-1 is a known pseudogene. The CDR3 contains 13 residues. CDR3 sequence (DNA): TGTGCCACCCCGGGAGTCTGTTCCCACGAGCAGTACTTC. This translates into CATPGVCSHEQYF.

This sequence joins TRBV7-9 and TRBJ2-1, with 12 bases matching TRBD2. V shed 4 bases, J shed 10 bases, and the junction held 2 bases outside the gene matches. This CDR3 contains 13 residues. Per germline, CDR1 SEHNR and CDR2 FQNEAQ (reference sequence). The CDR3, as DNA: TGTGCCAGCAGCTCCCTAGCGGGGGGGGAGCAGTTCTTC. It codes for CASSSLAGGEQFF.

The chain has TRBV6-2 or TRBV6-3 and TRBJ1-2; D is ambiguous. This CDR3 is built from 15 residues. Germline CDR1 reads MNHEY; CDR2 reads SVGEGT. V was trimmed by 2 bases and J by 4 bases, leaving 14 bases between them. CDR3 loop: CASSYPMRDSYGYTF. CDR3 DNA: TGTGCCAGCAGTTACCCCATGAGGGATAGCTATGGCTACACCTTC.

This clone was detected only a few times. This chain joins TRBV6-4 and TRBJ2-3; possible D gene TRBD2, 6 bases. The V end lost 3 bases, the J end lost 1 base, and 11 bases lay between the germline ends. Germline V gives CDR1 MRHNA, CDR2 SNTAGT. CDR3 length equals 15 residues. Written as DNA, the CDR3 is TGTGCCAGCAGTGAGGAGGGTATGGGCACAGATACGCAGTATTTT. Translation: CASSEEGMGTDTQYF.

The V gene is TRBV10-3, the J gene TRBJ2-7, with 13 positions matching TRBD2. The CDR3 loop spans 15 amino acids. Germline assignment: CDR1 ENHRY and CDR2 SYGVKD. V lost 4 bases and J lost 4; bases outside the gene matches: 4. CDR3 in DNA: TGTGCCATCAGTGGGGGACTAGCGGGGAAATACGAGCAGTACTTC. Translated, it gives CAISGGLAGKYEQYF.

There are a few counts of this clone. The CDR3: CASSEMGATNEKLFF. The CDR3 DNA follows: TGTGCCAGCAGTGAGATGGGGGCGACTAATGAAAAACTGTTTTTT. This chain links TRBV2 with TRBJ1-4, with D possibly being TRBD1 (6 bases). The V end lost 3 bases, the J end lost 2 bases, and 10 bases lay between the germline ends. Per germline, CDR1 SNHLY and CDR2 FYNNEI. CDR3 size: 15 residues. Based on the CDR3 plus reference TRBV2 and TRBJ1-4, the full variable domain is EPEVTQTPSHQVTQMGQEVILRCVPISNHLYFYWYRQILGQKVEFLVSFYNNEISEKSEIFDDQFSVERPDGSNFTLKIRSTKLEDSAMYFCASSEMGATNEKLFFGSGTQLSVL.

J is TRBJ2-1 and V is TRBV4-3, with 9 bases that match TRBD2. The CDR3 loop spans 16 amino acids. V gave up 0 bases and J gave up 4 bases; unmatched junction bases: 4. Germline CDR1 LGHNA, CDR2 YSLEER. DNA for the CDR3: TGCGCCAGCAGCCAAGATAGAAGCGGGAGGTACAATGAGCAGTTCTTC. The encoded protein is CASSQDRSGRYNEQFF.